This TCR beta chain was observed in a study of cytomegalovirus exposure and HLA in healthy donors. Study conclusions and caveats: In an earlier analysis, in roughly 580 donors, most V segments appeared productive either ~90% or ~30% of the time. A later analysis associated 15,000 to 20,000 TCR beta sequences with HLA alleles at a 0.05 false discovery rate. Researchers reported in a later analysis that a missense DCLRE1C variant was tied to TCR beta V- and J-gene trimming.

The PCR contained 60 Vbeta and 13 Jbeta primers. Produced via immunoSEQ multiplex PCR; TCRdb's table is partial and in-frame only. The sample has 130,000 or so clones; 60% to 85% are singletons. A note on this clone: As yet, its antigen is unknown. Other nucleotide sequences in the sample specify the same CDR3.

Healthy bone marrow donors made up the donors. This CDR3 spans 15 amino acids. Germline assignment: CDR1 SGHAT and CDR2 FQNNGV. The V and J ends lost 6 bases and 4 bases, in that order; junction bases with no gene match: 5. This receptor was obtained from a man aged 40-50 years in good health and CMV-seronegative. The chain combines TRBV11-2 with TRBJ2-3; 12 bases are shared with TRBD2. The sample consisted of PBMCs. The CDR3 protein is CASRPLAGGPDTQYF. CDR3 nucleotide sequence: TGTGCCAGCAGACCTCTAGCGGGAGGGCCAGATACGCAGTATTTT.